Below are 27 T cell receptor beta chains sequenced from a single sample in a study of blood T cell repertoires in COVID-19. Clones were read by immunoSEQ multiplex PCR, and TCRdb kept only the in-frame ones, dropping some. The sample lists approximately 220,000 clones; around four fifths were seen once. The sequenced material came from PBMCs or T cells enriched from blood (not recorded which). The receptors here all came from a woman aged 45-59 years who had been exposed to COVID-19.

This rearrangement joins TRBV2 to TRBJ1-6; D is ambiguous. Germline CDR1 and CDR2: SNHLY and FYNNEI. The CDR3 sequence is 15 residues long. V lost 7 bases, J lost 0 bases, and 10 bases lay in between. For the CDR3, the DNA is TGTGCCAGCATTGTTGACAACTCCTATAATTCACCCCTCCACTTT. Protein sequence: CASIVDNSYNSPLHF.

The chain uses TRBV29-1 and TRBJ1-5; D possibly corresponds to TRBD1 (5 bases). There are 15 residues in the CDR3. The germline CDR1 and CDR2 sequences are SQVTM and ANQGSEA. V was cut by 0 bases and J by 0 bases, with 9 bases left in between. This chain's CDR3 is CSVEEDRNSNQPQHF. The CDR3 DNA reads TGCAGCGTTGAAGAAGACAGAAATAGCAATCAGCCCCAGCATTTT.

CDR3 region: CASSAPSLSYNEQFF. DNA of the CDR3: TGTGCCAGCAGCGCTCCTAGCCTATCCTACAATGAGCAGTTCTTC. The chain combines TRBV5-4 with TRBJ2-1, with D possibly being TRBD2 (5 bases). CDR3 length: 15 residues. Germline CDR1 is SGHNT and CDR2 is YYREEE (reference sequence). V lost 4 bases and J lost 1, with 12 bases in between. The whole variable domain, remainder taken from reference TRBV5-4 and TRBJ2-1, is ETGVTQSPTHLIKTRGQQVTLRCSSQSGHNTVSWYQQALGQGPQFIFQYYREEENGRGNFPPRFSGLQFPNYSSELNVNALELDDSALYLCASSAPSLSYNEQFFGPGTRLTVL.

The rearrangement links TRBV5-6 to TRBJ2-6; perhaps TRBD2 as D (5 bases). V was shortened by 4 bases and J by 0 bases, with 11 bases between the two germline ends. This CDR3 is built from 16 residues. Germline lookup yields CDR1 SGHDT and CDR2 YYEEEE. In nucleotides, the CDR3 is TGTGCCAGCAGCCCGGACTTCAGCTCTGGGGCCAACGTCCTGACTTTC. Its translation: CASSPDFSSGANVLTF.

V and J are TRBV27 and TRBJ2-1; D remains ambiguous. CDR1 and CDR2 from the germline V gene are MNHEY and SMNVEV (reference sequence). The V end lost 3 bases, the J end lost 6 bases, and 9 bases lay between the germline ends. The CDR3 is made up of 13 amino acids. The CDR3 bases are TGTGCCAGCAGTTTTAGTTCTTTCAATGAGCAGTTCTTC. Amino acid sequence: CASSFSSFNEQFF.

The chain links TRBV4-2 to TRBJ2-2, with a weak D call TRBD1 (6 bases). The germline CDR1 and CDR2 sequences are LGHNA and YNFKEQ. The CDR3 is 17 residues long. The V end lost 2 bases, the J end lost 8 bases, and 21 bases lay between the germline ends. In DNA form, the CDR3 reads TGTGCCAGCAGCCAATTTCGAGCAGGGGAAACCGAAGGGGAGCTGTTTTTT. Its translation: CASSQFRAGETEGELFF.

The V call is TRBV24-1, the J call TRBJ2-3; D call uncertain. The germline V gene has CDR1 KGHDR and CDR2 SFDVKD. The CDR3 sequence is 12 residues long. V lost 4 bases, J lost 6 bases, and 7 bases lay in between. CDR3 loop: CATSEGADTQYF. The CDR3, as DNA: TGTGCCACCAGTGAGGGCGCGGATACGCAGTATTTT.

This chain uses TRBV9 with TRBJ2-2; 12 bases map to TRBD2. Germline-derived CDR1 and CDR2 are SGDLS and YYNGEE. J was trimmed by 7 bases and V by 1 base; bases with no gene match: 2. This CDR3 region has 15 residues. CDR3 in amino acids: CASSVRTSGDGELFF. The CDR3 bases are TGTGCCAGCAGCGTAAGGACTAGCGGGGACGGGGAGCTGTTTTTT.

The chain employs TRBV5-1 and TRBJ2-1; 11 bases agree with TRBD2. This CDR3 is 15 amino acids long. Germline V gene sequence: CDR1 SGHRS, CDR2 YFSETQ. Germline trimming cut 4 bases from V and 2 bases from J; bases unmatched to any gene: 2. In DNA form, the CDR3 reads TGCGCCAGCAGCCCTAGCGGGGGGACCTACAATGAGCAGTTCTTC. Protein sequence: CASSPSGGTYNEQFF.

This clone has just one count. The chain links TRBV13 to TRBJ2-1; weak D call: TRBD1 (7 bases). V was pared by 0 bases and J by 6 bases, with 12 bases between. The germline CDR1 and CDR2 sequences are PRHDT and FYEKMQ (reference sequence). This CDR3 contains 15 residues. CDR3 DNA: TGTGCCAGCAGCTTAGGGGCAGGGGGGATCAATGAGCAGTTCTTC. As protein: CASSLGAGGINEQFF.

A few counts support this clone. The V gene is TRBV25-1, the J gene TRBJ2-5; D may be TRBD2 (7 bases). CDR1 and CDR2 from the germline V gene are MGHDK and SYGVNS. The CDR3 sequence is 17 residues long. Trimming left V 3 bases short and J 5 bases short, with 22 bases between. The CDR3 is CASSDRPQGGARETQYF. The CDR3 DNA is TGTGCCAGCAGTGACCGCCCCCAAGGGGGGGCAAGGGAGACCCAGTACTTC.

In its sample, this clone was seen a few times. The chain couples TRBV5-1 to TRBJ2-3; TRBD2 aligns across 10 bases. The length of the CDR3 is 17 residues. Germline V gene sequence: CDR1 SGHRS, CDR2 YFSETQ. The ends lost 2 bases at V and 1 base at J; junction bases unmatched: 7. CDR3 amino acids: CASSFTSGGDGTDTQYF. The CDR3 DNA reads TGCGCCAGCAGCTTCACCAGCGGGGGGGACGGCACAGATACGCAGTATTTT. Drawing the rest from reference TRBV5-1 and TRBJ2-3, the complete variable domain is KAGVTQTPRYLIKTRGQQVTLSCSPISGHRSVSWYQQTPGQGLQFLFEYFSETQRNKGNFPGRFSGRQFSNSRSEMNVSTLELGDSALYLCASSFTSGGDGTDTQYFGPGTRLTVL.

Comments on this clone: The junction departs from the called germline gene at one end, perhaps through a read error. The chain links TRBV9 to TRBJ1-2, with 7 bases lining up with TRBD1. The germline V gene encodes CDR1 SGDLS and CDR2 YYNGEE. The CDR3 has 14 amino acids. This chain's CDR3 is CASSVDLQGYGYTF. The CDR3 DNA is TGTGCCAGCAGCGTAGATCTACAGGGGTATGGCTATACCTTC.

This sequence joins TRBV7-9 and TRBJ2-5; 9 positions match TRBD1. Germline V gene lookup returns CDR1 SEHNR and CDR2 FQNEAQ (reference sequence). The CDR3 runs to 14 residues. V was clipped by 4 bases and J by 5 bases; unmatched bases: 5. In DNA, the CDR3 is TGTGCCAGCAGCTCTGGGACAGGGAGGGAGACCCAGTACTTC. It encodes CASSSGTGRETQYF.

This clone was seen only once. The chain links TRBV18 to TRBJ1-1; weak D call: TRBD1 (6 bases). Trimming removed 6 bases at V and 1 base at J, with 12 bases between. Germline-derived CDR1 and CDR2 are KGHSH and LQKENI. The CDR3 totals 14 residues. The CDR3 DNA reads TGTGCCAGCTCGCTTCAGACAGGGAACACTGAAGCTTTCTTT. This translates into CASSLQTGNTEAFF. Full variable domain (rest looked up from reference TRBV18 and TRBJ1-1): NAGVMQNPRHLVRRRGQEARLRCSPMKGHSHVYWYRQLPEEGLKFMVYLQKENIIDESGMPKERFSAEFPKEGPSILRIQQVVRGDSAAYFCASSLQTGNTEAFFGQGTRLTVV.

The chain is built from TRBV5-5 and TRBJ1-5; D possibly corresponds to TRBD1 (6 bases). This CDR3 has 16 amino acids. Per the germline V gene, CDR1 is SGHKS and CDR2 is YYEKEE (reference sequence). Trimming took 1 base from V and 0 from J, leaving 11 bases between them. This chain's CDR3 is CASSLKTGSSNQPQHF. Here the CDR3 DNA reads TGTGCCAGCAGCTTGAAGACAGGTTCTAGCAATCAGCCCCAGCATTTT.

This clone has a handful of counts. This CDR3 is CASSPKRVRNQPQHF. The CDR3 DNA reads as TGTGCCAGCAGTCCCAAGAGGGTCCGCAATCAGCCCCAGCATTTT. V gene TRBV6-2 or TRBV6-3 combines with J gene TRBJ1-5; D uncertain. This CDR3 has 15 residues. Trimming took 5 bases from V and 2 from J, leaving 13 bases between them. Germline CDR1 is MNHEY and CDR2 is SVGEGT.

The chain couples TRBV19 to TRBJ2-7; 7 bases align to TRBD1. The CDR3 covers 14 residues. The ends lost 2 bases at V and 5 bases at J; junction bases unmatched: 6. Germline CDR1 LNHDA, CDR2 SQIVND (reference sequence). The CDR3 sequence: CASSIRAGGHEQYF. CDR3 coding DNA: TGTGCCAGTAGTATACGTGCAGGGGGTCACGAGCAGTACTTC.

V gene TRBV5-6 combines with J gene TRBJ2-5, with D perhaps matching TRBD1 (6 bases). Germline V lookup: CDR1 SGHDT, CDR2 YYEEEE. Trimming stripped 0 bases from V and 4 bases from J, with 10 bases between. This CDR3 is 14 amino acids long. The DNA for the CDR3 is TGTGCCAGCAGCTTGGAATCCAGGGGAGAGACCCAGTACTTC. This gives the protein CASSLESRGETQYF.

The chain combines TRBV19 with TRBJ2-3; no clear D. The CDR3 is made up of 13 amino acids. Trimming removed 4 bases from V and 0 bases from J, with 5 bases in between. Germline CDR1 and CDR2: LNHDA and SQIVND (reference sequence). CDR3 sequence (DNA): TGTGCCAGTAGTACGTTGAGCACAGATACGCAGTATTTT. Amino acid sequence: CASSTLSTDTQYF. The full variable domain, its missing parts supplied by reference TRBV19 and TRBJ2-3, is DGGITQSPKYLFRKEGQNVTLSCEQNLNHDAMYWYRQDPGQGLRLIYYSQIVNDFQKGDIAEGYSVSREKKESFPLTVTSAQKNPTAFYLCASSTLSTDTQYFGPGTRLTVL.

The CDR3 DNA reads TGTGCCAGCAGCTTACGGGGGACTTACTCTGGGGCCAACGTCCTGACTTTC. Amino acids: CASSLRGTYSGANVLTF. This rearrangement joins TRBV5-6 to TRBJ2-6; maybe TRBD2 (6 bases). Germline CDR1 and CDR2: SGHDT and YYEEEE. V was shortened by 2 bases and J by 0 bases, with 12 bases between the two germline ends. This CDR3 comprises 17 residues.

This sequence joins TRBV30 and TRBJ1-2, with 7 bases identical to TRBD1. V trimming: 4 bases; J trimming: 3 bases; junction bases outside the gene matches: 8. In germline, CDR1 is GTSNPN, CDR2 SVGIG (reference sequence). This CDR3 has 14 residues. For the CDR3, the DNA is TGTGCCTGGAATCAAGGGACAGAAGACTATGGCTACACCTTC. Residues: CAWNQGTEDYGYTF.

CDR3 sequence reads: CASSLENFPTETQYF. The CDR3 DNA reads as TGCGCCAGCAGCTTGGAGAACTTCCCTACAGAGACCCAGTACTTC. The V and J genes are TRBV5-1 and TRBJ2-5, with D uncertain. Germline CDR1 and CDR2: SGHRS and YFSETQ. Between the trimmed V and J ends, which lost 0 bases and 4 bases, there was a span of 13 bases. The length of the CDR3 is 15 residues.

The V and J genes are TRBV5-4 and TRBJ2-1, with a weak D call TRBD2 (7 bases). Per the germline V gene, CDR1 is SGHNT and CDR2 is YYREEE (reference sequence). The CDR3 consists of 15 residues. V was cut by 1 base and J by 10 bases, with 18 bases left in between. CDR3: CASSLLGGAGGEQFF. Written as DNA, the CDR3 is TGTGCCAGCAGCTTGCTGGGGGGGGCTGGGGGGGAGCAGTTCTTC.

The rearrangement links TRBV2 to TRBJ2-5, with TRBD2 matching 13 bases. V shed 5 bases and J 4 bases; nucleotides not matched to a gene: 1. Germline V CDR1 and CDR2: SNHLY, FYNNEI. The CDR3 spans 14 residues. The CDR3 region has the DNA TGTGCCAGCAGTCGACTAGCGGGAGGAGAGACCCAGTACTTC. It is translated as CASSRLAGGETQYF.

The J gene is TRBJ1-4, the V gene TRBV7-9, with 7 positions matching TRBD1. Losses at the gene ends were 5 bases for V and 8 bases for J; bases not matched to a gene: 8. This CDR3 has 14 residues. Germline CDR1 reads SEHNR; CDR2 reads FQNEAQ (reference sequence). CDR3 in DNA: TGTGCCAGCAGCCGTACAGGGGTCGGCGAAAAACTGTTTTTT. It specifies CASSRTGVGEKLFF.

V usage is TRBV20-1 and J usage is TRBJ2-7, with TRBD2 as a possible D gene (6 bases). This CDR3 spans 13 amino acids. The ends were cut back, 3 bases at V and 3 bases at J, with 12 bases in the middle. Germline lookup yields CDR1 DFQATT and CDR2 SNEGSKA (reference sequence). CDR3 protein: CSASRMGGYEQYF. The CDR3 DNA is TGCAGTGCTAGTAGAATGGGGGGCTACGAGCAGTACTTC.